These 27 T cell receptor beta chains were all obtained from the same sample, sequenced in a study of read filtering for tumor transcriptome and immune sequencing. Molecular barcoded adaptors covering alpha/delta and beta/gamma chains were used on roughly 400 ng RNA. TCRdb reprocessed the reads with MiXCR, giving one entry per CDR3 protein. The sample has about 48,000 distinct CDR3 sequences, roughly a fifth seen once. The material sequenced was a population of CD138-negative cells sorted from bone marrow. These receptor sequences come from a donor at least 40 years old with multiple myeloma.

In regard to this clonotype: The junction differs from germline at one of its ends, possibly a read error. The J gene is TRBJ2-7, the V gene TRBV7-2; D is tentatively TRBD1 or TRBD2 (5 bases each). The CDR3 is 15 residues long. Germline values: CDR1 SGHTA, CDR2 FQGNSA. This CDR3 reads CASSSDGTAAYDQYF. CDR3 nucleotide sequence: TGTGCCAGCAGCTCCGACGGGACGGCGGCCTACGATCAGTACTTC. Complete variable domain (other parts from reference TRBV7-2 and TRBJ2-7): GAGVSQSPSNKVTEKGKDVELRCDPISGHTALYWYRQSLGQGLEFLIYFQGNSAPDKSGLPSDRFSAERTGGSVSTLTIQRTQQEDSAVYLCASSSDGTAAYDQYFGPGTRLTVT.

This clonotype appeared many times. CDR3 in DNA: TGCGCCAGCAGAGGGCAGATCGTAACTGAAGCTTTCTTT. Protein sequence: CASRGQIVTEAFF. J is TRBJ1-1 and V is TRBV5-1, with D unresolved. V shed 5 bases and J shed 5 bases, with 13 bases lying between them. Germline V CDR1 and CDR2: SGHRS, YFSETQ. This CDR3 has 13 amino acids.

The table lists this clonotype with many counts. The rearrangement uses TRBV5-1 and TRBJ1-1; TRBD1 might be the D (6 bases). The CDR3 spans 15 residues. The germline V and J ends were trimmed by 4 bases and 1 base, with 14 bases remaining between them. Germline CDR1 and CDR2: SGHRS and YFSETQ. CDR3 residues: CASSAAWGANTEAFF. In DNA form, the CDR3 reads TGCGCCAGCAGCGCCGCGTGGGGGGCGAACACTGAAGCTTTCTTT.

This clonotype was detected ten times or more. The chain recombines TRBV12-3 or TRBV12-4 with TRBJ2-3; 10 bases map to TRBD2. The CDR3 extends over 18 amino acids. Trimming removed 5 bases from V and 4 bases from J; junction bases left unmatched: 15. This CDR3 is CASSPGSSGSRGPDTQYF. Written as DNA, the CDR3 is TGTGCCAGCAGTCCGGGATCTAGCGGGAGCAGGGGTCCAGATACGCAGTATTTT.

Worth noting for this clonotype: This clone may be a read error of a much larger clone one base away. The CDR3 protein is CSVVAGFTPGTQYF. The DNA for the CDR3 is TGCAGCGTAGTAGCGGGCTTCACCCCAGGTACGCAGTATTTT. This rearrangement joins TRBV29-1 to TRBJ2-3; TRBD2 matches at 7 bases. Germline V lookup: CDR1 SQVTM, CDR2 ANQGSEA. The CDR3 extends over 14 amino acids. The V segment lost 6 bases and the J segment 8 bases; nucleotides outside the gene matches: 14.

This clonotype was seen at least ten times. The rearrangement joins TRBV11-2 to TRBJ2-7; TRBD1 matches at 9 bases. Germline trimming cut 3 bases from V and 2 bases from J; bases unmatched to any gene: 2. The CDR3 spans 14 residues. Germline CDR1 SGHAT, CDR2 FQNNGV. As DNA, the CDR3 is TGTGCCAGCAGCTTCGGGACAGGGCCCTACGAGCAGTACTTC. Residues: CASSFGTGPYEQYF.

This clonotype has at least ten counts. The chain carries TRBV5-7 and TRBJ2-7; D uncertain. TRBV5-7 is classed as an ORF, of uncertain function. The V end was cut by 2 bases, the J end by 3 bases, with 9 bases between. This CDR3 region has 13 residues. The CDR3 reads CASSLKGLYEQYF. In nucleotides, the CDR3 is TGTGCCAGCAGCTTAAAGGGCCTCTACGAGCAGTACTTC.

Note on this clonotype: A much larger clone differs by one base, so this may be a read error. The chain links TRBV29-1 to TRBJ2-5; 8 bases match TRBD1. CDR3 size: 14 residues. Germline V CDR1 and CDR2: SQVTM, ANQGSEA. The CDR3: CIVGQGKGQKTQYF. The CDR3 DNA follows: TGCATCGTTGGACAGGGTAAAGGGCAAAAGACCCAGTACTTC.

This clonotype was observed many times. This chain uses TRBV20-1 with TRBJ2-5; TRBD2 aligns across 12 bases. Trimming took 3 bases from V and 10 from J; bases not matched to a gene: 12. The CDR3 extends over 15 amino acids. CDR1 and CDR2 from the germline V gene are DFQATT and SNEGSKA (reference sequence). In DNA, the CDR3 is TGCAGTGCTAGTTCGACTAGCGGGAGTAAAATGGGCCAGTACTTC. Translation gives CSASSTSGSKMGQYF.

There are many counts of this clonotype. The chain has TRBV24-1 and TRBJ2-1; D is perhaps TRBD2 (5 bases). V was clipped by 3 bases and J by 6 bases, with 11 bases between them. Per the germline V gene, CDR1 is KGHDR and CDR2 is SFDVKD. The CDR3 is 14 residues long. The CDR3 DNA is TGTGCCACCAGTGATCCTCAGACTATCAATGAGCAGTTCTTC. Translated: CATSDPQTINEQFF.

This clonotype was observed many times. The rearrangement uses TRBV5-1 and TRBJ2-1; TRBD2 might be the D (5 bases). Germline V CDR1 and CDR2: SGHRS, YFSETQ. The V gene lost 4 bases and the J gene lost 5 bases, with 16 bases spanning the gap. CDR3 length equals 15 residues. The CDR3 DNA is TGCGCCAGCAGCCCTAGACTACAGAGCGACAATGAGCAGTTCTTC. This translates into CASSPRLQSDNEQFF.

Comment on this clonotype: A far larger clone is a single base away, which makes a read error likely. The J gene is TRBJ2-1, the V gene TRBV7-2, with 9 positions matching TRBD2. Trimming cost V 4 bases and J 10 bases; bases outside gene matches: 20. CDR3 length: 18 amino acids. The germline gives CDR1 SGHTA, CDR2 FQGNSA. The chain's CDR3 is CASSSTPPPGGRAGEQFF. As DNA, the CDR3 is TGTGCCAGCAGCTCTACCCCCCCGCCGGGCGGGAGGGCCGGCGAGCAGTTCTTC. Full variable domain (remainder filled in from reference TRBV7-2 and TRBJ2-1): GAGVSQSPSNKVTEKGKDVELRCDPISGHTALYWYRQSLGQGLEFLIYFQGNSAPDKSGLPSDRFSAERTGGSVSTLTIQRTQQEDSAVYLCASSSTPPPGGRAGEQFFGPGTRLTVL.

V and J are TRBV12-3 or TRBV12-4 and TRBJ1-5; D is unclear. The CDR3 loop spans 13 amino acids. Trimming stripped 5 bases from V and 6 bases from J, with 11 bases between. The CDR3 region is CASSAQLGQPQHF. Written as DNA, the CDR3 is TGTGCCAGCAGTGCGCAGTTAGGTCAGCCCCAGCATTTT.

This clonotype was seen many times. Written as DNA, the CDR3 is TGTGCCAGCCTCGCCCAACGGGAGGCGCCTGGGGCCAACGTCCTGACTTTC. It translates to CASLAQREAPGANVLTF. V and J are TRBV12-3 or TRBV12-4 and TRBJ2-6, with 7 bases that match TRBD2. CDR3 length equals 17 residues. The junction had 12 bases not matched to a gene; V was cut back by 8 bases and J by 2 bases.

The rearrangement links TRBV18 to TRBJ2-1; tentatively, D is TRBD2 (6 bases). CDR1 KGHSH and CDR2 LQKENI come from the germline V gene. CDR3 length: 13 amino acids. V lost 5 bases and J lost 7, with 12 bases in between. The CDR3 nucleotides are TGTGCCAGCTCAGTTAGCGGCCTGAATGAGCAGTTCTTC. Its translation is CASSVSGLNEQFF.

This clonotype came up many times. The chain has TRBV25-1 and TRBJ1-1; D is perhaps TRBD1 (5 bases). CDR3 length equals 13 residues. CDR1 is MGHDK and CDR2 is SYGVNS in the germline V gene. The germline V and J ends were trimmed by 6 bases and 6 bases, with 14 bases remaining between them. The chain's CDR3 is CASRGGAGAEAFF. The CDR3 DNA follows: TGTGCCAGCAGGGGAGGGGCGGGTGCTGAAGCTTTCTTT.

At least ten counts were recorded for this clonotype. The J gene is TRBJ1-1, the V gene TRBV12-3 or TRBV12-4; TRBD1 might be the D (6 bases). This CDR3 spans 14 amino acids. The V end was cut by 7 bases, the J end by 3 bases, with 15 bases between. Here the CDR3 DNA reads TGTGCCAGCACCTATCTGGGGGCGGACACTGAAGCTTTCTTT. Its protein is CASTYLGADTEAFF.

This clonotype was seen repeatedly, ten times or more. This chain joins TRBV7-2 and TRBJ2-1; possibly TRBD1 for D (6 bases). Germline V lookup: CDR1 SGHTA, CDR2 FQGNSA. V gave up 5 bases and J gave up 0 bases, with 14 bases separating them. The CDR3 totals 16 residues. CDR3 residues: CASSRPQGSSYNEQFF. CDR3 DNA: TGTGCCAGCAGCCGGCCGCAGGGGAGCTCCTACAATGAGCAGTTCTTC.

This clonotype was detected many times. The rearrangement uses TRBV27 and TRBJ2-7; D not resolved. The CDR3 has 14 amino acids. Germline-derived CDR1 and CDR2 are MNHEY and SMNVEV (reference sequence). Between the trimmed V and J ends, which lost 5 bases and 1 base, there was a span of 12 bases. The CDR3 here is CASSPLEGSYEQYF. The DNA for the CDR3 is TGTGCCAGCAGTCCCCTCGAAGGTTCCTACGAGCAGTACTTC.

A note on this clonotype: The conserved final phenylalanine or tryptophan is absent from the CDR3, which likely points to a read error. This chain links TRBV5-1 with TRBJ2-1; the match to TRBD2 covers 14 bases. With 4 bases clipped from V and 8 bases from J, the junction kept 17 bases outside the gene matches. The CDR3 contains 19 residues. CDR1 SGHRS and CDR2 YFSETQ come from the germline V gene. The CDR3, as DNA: TGCGCCAGCAGCATGGAATCTCCGGGACTAGCGGGAGAATGGTATGAGCAGTTCCTC. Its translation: CASSMESPGLAGEWYEQFL.

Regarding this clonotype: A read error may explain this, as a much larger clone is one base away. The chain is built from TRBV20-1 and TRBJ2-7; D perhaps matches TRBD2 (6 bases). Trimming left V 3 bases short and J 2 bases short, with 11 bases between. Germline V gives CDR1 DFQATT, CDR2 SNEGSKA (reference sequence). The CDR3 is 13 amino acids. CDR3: CSARATSTYEQYF. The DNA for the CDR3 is TGCAGTGCTAGGGCTACTAGCACCTACGAGCAGTACTTC.

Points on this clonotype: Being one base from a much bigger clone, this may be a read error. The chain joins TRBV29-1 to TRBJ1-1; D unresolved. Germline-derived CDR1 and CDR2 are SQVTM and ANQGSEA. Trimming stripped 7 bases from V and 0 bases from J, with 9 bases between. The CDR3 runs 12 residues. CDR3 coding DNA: TGCAGCGGTAAGAACCTGAACACTGAAGCTTTCTTT. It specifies CSGKNLNTEAFF.

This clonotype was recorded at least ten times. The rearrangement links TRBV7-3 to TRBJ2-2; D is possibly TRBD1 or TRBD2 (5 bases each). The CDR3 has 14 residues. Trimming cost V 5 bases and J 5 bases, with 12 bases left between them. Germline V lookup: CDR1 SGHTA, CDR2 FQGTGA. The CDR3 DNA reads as TGTGCCAGCAGCCCCGGGACGGAGACCGGGGAGCTGTTTTTT. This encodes CASSPGTETGELFF.

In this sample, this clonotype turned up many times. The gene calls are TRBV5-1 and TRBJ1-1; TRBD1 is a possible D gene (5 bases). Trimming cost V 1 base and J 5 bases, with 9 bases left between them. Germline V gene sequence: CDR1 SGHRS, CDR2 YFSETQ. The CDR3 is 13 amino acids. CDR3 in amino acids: CASSLSRQTEAFF. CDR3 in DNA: TGCGCCAGCAGCTTGTCGAGACAGACTGAAGCTTTCTTT.

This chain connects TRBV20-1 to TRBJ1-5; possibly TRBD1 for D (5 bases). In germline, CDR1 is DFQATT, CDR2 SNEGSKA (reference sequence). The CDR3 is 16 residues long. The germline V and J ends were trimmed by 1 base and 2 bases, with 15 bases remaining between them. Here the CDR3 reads CSARGIVRGGNQPQHF. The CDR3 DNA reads TGCAGTGCTAGAGGGATTGTCCGAGGGGGCAATCAGCCCCAGCATTTT.

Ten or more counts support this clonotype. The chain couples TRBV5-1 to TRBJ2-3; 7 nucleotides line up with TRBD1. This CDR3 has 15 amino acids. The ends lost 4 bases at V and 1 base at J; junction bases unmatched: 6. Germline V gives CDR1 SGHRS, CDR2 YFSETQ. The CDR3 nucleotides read TGCGCCAGCAGCAGTGGACAGGACCGCACAGATACGCAGTATTTT. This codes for CASSSGQDRTDTQYF. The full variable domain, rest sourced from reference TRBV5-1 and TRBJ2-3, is KAGVTQTPRYLIKTRGQQVTLSCSPISGHRSVSWYQQTPGQGLQFLFEYFSETQRNKGNFPGRFSGRQFSNSRSEMNVSTLELGDSALYLCASSSGQDRTDTQYFGPGTRLTVL.

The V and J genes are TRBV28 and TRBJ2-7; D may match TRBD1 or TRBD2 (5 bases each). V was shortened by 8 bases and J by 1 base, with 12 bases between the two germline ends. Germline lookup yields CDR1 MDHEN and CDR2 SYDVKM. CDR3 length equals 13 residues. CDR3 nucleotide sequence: TGTGCCAGCCGTAGGGGCGGGTCCTACGAGCAGTACTTC. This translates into CASRRGGSYEQYF.